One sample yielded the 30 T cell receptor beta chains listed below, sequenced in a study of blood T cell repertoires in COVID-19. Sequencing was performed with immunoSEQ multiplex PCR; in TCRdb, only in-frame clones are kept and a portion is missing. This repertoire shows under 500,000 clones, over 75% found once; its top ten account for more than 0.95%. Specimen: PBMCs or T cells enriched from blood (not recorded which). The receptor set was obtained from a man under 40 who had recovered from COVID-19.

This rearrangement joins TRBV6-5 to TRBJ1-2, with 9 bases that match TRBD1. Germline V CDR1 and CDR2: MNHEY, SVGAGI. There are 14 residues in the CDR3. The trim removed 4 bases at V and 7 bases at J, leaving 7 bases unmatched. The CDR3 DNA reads TGTGCCAGCAGTTCTCCTGGACAGGGGTTTGGCTACACCTTC. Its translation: CASSSPGQGFGYTF.

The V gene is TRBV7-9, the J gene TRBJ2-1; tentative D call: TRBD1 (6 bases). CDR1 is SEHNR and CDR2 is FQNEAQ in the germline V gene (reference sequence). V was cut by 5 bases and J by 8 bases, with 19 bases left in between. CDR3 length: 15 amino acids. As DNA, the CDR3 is TGTGCCAGCAGCCTAAAACAGGGTTCTCCCCATGAGCAGTTCTTC. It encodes CASSLKQGSPHEQFF.

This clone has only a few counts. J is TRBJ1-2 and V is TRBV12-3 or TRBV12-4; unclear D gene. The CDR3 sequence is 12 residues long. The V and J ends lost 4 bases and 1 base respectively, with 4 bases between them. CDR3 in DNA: TGTGCCAGCAGTTCCAGTAACTATGGCTACACCTTC. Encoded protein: CASSSSNYGYTF.

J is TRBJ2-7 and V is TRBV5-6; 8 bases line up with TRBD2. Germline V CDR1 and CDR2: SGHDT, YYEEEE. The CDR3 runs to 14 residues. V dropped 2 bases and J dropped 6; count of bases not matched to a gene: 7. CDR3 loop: CASSLAGAAREQYF. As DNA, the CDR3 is TGTGCCAGCAGCTTAGCGGGAGCCGCCCGCGAGCAGTACTTC.

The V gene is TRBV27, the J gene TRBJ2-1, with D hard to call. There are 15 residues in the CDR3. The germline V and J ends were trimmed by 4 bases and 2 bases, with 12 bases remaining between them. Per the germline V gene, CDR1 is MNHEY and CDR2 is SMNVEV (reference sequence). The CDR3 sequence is CASSWRSTAYNEQFF. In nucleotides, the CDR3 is TGTGCCAGCAGTTGGCGGAGTACCGCCTACAATGAGCAGTTCTTC.

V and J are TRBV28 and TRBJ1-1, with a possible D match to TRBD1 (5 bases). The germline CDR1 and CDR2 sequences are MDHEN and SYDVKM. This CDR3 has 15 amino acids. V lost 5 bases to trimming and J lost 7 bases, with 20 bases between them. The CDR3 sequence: CASSPRQHSVHEAFF. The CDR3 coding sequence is TGTGCCAGCAGTCCGCGACAGCACTCGGTGCATGAAGCTTTCTTT. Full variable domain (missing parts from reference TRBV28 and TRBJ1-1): DVKVTQSSRYLVKRTGEKVFLECVQDMDHENMFWYRQDPGLGLRLIYFSYDVKMKEKGDIPEGYSVSREKKERFSLILESASTNQTSMYLCASSPRQHSVHEAFFGQGTRLTVV.

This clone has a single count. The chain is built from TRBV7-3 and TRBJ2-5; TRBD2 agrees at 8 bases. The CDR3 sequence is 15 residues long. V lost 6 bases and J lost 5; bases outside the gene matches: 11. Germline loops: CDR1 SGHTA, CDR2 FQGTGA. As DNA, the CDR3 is TGTGCCAGCAGTCAGGCAGGACTAGCCTCGGAGACCCAGTACTTC. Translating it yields CASSQAGLASETQYF.

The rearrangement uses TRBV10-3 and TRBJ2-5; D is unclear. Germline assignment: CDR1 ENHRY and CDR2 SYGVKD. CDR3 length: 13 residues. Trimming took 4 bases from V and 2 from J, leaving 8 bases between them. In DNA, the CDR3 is TGTGCCATCAGTGCTGGGCAGCAAGAGACCCAGTACTTC. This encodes CAISAGQQETQYF.

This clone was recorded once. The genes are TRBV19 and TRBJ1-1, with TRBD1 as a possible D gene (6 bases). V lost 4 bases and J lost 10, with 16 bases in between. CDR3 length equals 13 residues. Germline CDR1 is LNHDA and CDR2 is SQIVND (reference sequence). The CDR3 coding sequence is TGTGCCAGTAGTAGCAGGGGATTGCGCGGAGCTTTCTTT. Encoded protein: CASSSRGLRGAFF.

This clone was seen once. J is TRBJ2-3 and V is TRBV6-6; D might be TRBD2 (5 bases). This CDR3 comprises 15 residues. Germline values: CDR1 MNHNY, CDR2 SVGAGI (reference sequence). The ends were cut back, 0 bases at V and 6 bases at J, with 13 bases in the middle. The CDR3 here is CASSYSIFGEDTQYF. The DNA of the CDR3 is TGTGCCAGCAGTTACTCGATTTTCGGGGAGGATACGCAGTATTTT.

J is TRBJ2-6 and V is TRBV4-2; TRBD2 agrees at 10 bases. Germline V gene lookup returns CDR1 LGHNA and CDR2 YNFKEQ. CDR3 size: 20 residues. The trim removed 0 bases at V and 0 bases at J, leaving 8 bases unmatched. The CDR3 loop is CASSQDRGLADLSGANVLTF. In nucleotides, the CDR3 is TGTGCCAGCAGCCAAGATAGAGGACTAGCGGACCTCTCTGGGGCCAACGTCCTGACTTTC.

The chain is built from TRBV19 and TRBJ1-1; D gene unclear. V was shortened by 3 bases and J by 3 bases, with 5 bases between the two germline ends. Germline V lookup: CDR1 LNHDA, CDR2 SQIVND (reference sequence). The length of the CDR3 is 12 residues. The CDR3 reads CASSMSDTEAFF. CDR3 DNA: TGTGCCAGTAGTATGTCTGACACTGAAGCTTTCTTT.

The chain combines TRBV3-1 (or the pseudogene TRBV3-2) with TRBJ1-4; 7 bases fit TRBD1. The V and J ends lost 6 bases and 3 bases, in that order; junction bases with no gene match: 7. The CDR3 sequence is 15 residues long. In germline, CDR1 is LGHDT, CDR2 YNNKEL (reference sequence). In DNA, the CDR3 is TGTGCCAGCAGTCATCGACAGGGACCTAATGAAAAACTGTTTTTT. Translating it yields CASSHRQGPNEKLFF.

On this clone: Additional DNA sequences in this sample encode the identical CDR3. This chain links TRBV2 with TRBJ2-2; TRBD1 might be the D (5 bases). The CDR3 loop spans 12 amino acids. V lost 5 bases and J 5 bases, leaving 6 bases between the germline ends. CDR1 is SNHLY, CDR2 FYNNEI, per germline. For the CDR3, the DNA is TGTGCCAGCAGTCCAGGGACCGGGGAGCTGTTTTTT. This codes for CASSPGTGELFF.

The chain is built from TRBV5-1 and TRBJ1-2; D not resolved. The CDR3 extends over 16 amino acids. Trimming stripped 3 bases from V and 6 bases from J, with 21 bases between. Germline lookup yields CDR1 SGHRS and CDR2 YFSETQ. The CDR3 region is CASSWTDEVPSDGYTF. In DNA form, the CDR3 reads TGCGCCAGCAGCTGGACTGACGAGGTCCCCTCTGATGGCTACACCTTC.

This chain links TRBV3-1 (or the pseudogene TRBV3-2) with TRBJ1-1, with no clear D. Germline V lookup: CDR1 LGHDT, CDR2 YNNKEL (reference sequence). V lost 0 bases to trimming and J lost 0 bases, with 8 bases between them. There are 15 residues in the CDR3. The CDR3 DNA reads TGTGCCAGCAGCCAAGAATCCCTCCTGAACACTGAAGCTTTCTTT. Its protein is CASSQESLLNTEAFF.

DNA for the CDR3: TGTGCCAGCCTGAACAGGGGGCTCTACAATGAGCAGTTCTTC. It codes for CASLNRGLYNEQFF. J is TRBJ2-1 and V is TRBV28; TRBD1 matches 9 bases. Looked up from germline, CDR1 is MDHEN and CDR2 is SYDVKM. With V trimmed by 8 bases and J by 3 bases, 5 bases remained unmatched. This CDR3 has 14 residues.

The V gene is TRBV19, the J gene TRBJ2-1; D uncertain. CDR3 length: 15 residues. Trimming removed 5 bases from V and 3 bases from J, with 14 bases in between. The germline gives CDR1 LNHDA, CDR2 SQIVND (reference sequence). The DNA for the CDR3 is TGTGCCAGTAGTGAAACAGAACCCAGCTACAATGAGCAGTTCTTC. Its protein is CASSETEPSYNEQFF.

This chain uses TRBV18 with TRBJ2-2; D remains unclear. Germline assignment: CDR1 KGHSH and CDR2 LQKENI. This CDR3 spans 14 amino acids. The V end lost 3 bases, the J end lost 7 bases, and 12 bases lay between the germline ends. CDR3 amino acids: CASSPSGTIGELFF. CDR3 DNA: TGTGCCAGCTCACCCAGTGGAACTATCGGGGAGCTGTTTTTT.

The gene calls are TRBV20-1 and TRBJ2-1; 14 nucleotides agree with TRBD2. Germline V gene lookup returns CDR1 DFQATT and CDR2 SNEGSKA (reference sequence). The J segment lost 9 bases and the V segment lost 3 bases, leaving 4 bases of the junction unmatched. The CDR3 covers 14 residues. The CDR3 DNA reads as TGCAGTGCTAGTAGGGGACTAGCGGGAGCTGAGCAGTTCTTC. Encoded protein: CSASRGLAGAEQFF.

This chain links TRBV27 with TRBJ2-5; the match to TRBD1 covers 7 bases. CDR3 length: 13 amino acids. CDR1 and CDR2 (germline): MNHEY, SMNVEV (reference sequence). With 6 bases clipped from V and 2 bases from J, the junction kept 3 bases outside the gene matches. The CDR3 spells CASRRDSQETQYF. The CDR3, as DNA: TGTGCCAGCAGACGGGACAGTCAAGAGACCCAGTACTTC.

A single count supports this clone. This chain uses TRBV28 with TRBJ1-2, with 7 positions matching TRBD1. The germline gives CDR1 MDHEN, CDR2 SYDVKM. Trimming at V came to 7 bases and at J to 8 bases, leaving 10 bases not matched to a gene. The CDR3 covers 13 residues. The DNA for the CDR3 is TGTGCCAGCAACTCCGAGACAGGGAGAGGCTACACCTTC. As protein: CASNSETGRGYTF.

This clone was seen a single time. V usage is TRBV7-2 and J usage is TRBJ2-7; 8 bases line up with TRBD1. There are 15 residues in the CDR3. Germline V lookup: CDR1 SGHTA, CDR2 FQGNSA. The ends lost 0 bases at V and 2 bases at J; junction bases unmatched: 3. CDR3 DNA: TGTGCCAGCAGCTTAGCGCTACAGGGGGCCTACGAGCAGTACTTC. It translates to CASSLALQGAYEQYF.

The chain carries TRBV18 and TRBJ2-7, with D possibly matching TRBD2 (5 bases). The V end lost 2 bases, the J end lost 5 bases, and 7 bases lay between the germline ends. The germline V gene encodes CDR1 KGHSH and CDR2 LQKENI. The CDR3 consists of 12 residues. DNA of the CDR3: TGTGCCAGCTCACCATCGGAGGACGAGCAGTACTTC. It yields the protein CASSPSEDEQYF.

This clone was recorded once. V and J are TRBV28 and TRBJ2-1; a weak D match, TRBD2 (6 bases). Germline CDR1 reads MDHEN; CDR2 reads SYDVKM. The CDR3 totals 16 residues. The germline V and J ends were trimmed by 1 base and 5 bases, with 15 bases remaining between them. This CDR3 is CASSLYPGDFNNEQFF. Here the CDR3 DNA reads TGTGCCAGCAGTTTATATCCGGGAGACTTCAACAATGAGCAGTTCTTC.

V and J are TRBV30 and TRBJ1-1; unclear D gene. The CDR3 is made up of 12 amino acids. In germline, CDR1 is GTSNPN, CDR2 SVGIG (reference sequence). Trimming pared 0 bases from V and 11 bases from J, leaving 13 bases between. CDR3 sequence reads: CAWSVRALEAFF. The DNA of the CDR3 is TGTGCCTGGAGTGTACGAGCATTGGAGGCTTTCTTT.

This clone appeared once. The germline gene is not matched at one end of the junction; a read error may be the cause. The CDR3 nucleotides are TGCGCCAGCACCTTGGGGGGGCATTCTGGCGAGCAGTACTTC. This translates into CASTLGGHSGEQYF. V is TRBV5-1 and J is TRBJ2-7; D might be TRBD2 (7 bases). There are 14 residues in the CDR3. Per germline, CDR1 SGHRS and CDR2 YFSETQ.

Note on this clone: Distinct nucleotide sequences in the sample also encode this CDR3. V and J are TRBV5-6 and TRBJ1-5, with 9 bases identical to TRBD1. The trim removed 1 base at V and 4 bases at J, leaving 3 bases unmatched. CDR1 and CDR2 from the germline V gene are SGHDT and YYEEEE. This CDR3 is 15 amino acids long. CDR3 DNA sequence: TGTGCCAGCAGCTTGAGGGACAGGGAGAATCAGCCCCAGCATTTT. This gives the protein CASSLRDRENQPQHF. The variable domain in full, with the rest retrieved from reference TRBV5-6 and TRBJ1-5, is DAGVTQSPTHLIKTRGQQVTLRCSPKSGHDTVSWYQQALGQGPQFIFQYYEEEERQRGNFPDRFSGHQFPNYSSELNVNALLLGDSALYLCASSLRDRENQPQHFGDGTRLSIL.

The CDR3 DNA sequence: TGTGCCAGCAGCGCATTGGGACAGTACTACGAGCAGTACTTC. Encoded protein: CASSALGQYYEQYF. The V and J genes are TRBV7-8 and TRBJ2-7; 7 nucleotides agree with TRBD1. Trimming at V came to 5 bases and at J to 3 bases, leaving 7 bases not matched to a gene. CDR3 length equals 14 residues. Germline V gene lookup returns CDR1 SGHVS and CDR2 FQNEAQ.

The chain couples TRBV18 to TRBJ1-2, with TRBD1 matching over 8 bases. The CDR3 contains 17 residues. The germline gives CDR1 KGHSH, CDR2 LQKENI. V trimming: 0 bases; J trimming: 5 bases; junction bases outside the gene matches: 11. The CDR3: CASSPPMTGASGYGYTF. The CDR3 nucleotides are TGTGCCAGCTCACCACCGATGACAGGGGCCTCAGGGTATGGCTACACCTTC.